This T cell receptor (beta chain) came from a study of T cells in Graves' hyperthyroidism and ophthalmopathy. Study-wide results and caveats: A model using 13 V-J features told ophthalmopathy apart from stable hyperthyroidism.

In the case of this clonotype: Its cognate antigen is unknown.

Amplification targeted TCR beta CDR3 regions from RNA transcripts. HTBI primers were employed in a first-round RT-PCR of the TCR CDR3. Each CDR3 protein gets one entry after TCRdb re-called the multiplex PCR reads with MiXCR. The table records about 420,000 distinct CDR3 sequences, 12% to 15% of them present only once. Patients were aged 18 to 65, had disease duration under 2 months, and had newly diagnosed hyperthyroidism. The CDR3 is 14 residues long. Germline-derived CDR1 and CDR2 are MNHEY and SMNVEV (reference sequence). V shed 8 bases and J shed 3 bases, with 14 bases lying between them. The V call is TRBV27, the J call TRBJ2-1; possibly TRBD2 for D (6 bases). Sequenced: blood. The receptor was derived from a woman aged 18-29 years with Graves' hyperthyroidism. CDR3 protein: CASHDIAVYNEQFF. DNA of the CDR3: TGTGCCAGCCACGATATAGCGGTCTACAATGAGCAGTTCTTC.